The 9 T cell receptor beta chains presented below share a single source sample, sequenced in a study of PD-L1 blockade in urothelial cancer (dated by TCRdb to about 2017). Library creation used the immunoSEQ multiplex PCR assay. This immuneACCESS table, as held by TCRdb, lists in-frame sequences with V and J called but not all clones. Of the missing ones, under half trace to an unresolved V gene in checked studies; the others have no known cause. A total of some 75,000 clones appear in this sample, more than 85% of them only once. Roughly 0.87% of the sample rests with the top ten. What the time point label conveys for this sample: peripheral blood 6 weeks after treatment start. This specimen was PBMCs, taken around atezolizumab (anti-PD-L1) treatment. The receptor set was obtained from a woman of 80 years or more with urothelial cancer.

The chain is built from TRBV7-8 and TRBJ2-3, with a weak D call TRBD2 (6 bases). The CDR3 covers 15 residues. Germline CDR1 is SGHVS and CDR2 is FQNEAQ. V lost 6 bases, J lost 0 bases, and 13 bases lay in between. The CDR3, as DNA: TGTGCCAGCAGTCGAGCGGGCCCGAGCACAGATACGCAGTATTTT. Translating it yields CASSRAGPSTDTQYF.

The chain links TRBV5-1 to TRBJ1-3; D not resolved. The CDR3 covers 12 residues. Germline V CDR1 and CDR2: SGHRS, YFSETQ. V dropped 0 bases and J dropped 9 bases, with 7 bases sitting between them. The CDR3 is CASSLGEGTIYF. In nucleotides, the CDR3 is TGCGCCAGCAGCTTGGGGGAGGGCACCATATATTTT.

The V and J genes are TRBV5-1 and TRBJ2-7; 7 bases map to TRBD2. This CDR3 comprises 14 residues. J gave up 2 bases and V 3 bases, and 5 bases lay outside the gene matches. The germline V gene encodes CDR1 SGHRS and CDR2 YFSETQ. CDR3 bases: TGCGCCAGCAGCTACACTAGCGCTACCTACGAGCAGTACTTC. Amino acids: CASSYTSATYEQYF.

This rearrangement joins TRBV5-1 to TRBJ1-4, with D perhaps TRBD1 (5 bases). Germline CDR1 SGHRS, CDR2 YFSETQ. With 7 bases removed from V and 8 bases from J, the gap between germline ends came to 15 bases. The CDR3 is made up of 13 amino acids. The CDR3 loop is CASSPAGGEKLFF. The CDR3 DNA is TGCGCCAGCTCCCCTGCCGGGGGAGAAAAACTGTTTTTT.

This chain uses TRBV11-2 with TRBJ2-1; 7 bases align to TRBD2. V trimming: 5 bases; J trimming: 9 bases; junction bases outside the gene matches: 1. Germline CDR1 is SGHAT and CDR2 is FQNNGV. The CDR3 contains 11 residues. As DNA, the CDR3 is TGTGCCAGCAGCCGCGGGAGTGAGCAGTTCTTC. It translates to CASSRGSEQFF.

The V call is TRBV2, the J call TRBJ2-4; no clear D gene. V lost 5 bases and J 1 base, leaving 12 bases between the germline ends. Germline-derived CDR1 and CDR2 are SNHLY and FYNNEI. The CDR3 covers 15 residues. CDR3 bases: TGTGCCAGCAGTTTGAACCCGGGTGCCAAAAACATTCAGTACTTC. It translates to CASSLNPGAKNIQYF.

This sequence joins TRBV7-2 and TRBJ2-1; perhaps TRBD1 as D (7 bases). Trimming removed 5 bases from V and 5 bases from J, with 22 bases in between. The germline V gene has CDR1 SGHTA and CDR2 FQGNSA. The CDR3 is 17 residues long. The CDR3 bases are TGTGCCAGCAGCCCTCTTAGTGGGGCGGGACAGCACAATGAGCAGTTCTTC. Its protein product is CASSPLSGAGQHNEQFF.

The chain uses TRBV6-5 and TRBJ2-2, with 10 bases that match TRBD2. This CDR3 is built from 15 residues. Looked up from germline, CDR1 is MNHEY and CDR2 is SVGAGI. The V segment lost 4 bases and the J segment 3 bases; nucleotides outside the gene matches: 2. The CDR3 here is CASSLTSGYTGELFF. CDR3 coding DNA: TGTGCCAGCAGTTTGACTAGCGGGTACACCGGGGAGCTGTTTTTT.

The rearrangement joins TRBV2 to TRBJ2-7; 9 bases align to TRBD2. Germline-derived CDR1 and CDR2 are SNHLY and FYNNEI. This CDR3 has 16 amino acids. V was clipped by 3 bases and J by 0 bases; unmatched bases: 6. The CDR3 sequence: CASSEILAGISYEQYF. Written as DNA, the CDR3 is TGTGCCAGCAGTGAGATCCTAGCGGGGATCTCCTACGAGCAGTACTTC. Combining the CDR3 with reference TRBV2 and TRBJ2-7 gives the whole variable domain EPEVTQTPSHQVTQMGQEVILRCVPISNHLYFYWYRQILGQKVEFLVSFYNNEISEKSEIFDDQFSVERPDGSNFTLKIRSTKLEDSAMYFCASSEILAGISYEQYFGPGTRLTVT.